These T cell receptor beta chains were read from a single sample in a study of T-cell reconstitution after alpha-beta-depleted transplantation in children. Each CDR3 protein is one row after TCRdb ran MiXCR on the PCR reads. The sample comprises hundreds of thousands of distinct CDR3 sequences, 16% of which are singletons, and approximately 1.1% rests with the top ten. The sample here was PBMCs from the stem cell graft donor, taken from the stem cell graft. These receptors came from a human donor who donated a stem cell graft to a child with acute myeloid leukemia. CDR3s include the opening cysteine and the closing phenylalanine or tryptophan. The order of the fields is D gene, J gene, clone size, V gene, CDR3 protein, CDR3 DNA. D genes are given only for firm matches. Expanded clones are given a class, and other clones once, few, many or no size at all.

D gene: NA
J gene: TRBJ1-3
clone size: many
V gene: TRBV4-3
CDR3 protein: CASSQVMKTWPEDF
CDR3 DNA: TGCGCCAGCAGCCAAGTTATGAAGACGTGGCCAGAGGATTTT

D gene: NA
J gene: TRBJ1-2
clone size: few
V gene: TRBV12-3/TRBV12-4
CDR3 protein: CASSLDSGAFNYGYTF
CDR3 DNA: TGTGCCAGCAGTTTGGACAGCGGTGCCTTTAACTATGGCTACACCTTC

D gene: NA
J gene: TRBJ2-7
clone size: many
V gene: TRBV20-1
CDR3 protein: CSARDQAGGYEQYF
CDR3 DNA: TGCAGTGCTAGAGATCAGGCAGGAGGTTACGAGCAGTACTTC

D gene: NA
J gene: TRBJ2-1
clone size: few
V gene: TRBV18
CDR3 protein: CASSEQGHEQFF
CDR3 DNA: TGTGCCAGCTCGGAACAGGGCCATGAGCAGTTCTTC

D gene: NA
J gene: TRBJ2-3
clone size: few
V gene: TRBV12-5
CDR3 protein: CASGLAWTGTDTQYF
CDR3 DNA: TGTGCTAGTGGTTTGGCCTGGACAGGCACAGATACGCAGTATTTT

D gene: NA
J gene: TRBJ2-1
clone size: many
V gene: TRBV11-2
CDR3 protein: CASSLAPGSFNEQFF
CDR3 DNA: TGTGCCAGCAGCTTAGCCCCAGGGAGTTTCAATGAGCAGTTCTTC

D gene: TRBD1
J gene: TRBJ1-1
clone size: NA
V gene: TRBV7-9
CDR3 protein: CASSDRQGMGTEAFF
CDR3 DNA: TGTGCCAGCAGCGATCGACAGGGAATGGGCACTGAAGCTTTCTTT

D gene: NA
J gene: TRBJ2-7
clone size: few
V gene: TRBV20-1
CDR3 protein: CSARSEGGGISYEQYF
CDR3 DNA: TGCAGTGCTAGAAGCGAAGGGGGGGGCATCTCCTACGAGCAGTACTTC

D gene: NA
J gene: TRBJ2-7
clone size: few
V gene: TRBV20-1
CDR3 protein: CSASLKYEQYF
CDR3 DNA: TGCAGTGCTAGTCTCAAATACGAGCAGTACTTC

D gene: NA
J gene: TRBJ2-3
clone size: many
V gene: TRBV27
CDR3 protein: CASSLGVTQYF
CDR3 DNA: TGTGCCAGCAGTTTGGGGGTTACGCAGTATTTT

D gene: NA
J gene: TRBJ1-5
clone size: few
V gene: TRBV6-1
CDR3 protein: CASLGAGSNQPQHF
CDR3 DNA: TGTGCCAGCCTTGGGGCAGGGTCCAATCAGCCCCAGCATTTT

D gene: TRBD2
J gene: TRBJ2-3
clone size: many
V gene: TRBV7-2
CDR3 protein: CASSLRGGATDTQYF
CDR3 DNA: TGTGCCAGCAGCTTACGGGGGGGGGCCACAGATACGCAGTATTTT

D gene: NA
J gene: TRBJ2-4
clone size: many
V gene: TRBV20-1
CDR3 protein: CSASDRPAKNIQYF
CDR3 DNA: TGCAGTGCTAGTGACAGGCCAGCCAAAAACATTCAGTACTTC

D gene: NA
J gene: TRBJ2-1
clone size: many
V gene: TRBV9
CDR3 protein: CASSVGGGPNEQFF
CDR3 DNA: TGTGCCAGCAGCGTGGGAGGAGGGCCCAATGAGCAGTTCTTC

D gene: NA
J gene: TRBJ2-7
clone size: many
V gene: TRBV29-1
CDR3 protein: CSVVLRTAIYEQYF
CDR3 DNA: TGCAGCGTTGTCCTTAGGACAGCGATCTACGAGCAGTACTTC

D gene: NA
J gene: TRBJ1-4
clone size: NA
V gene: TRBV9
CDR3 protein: CASSVIRPVSTNEKLFF
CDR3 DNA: TGTGCCAGCAGCGTAATCCGGCCTGTCTCGACTAATGAAAAACTGTTTTTT

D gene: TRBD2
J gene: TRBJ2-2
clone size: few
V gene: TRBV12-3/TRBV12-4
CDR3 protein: CASSLGGAVTGELFF
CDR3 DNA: TGTGCCAGCAGTCTCGGGGGGGCGGTCACCGGGGAGCTGTTTTTT

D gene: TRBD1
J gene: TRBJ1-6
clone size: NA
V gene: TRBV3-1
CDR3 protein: CASSQGTGGVGSPLHF
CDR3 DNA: TGTGCCAGCAGCCAAGGGACAGGGGGCGTGGGTTCACCCCTCCACTTT

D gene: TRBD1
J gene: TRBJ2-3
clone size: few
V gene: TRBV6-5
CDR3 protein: CASSYSGQSTDTQYF
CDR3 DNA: TGTGCCAGCAGTTACTCGGGACAGAGCACAGATACGCAGTATTTT

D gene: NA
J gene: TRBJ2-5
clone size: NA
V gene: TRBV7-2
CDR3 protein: CASSSGHLPSQETQYF
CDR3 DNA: TGTGCCAGCAGCTCGGGACATCTCCCTTCCCAAGAGACCCAGTACTTC

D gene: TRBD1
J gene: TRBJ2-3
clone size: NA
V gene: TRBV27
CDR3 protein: CASSSGQVLDTQYF
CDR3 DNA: TGTGCCAGCAGTTCCGGACAGGTTTTAGATACGCAGTATTTT

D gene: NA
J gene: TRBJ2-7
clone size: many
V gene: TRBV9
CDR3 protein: CASSLEVTTYEQYF
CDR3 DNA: TGTGCCAGCAGCCTCGAGGTCACCACCTACGAGCAGTACTTC

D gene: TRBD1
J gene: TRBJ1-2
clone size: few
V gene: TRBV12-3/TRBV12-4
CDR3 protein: CASSLAGQGADGYTF
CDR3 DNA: TGTGCCAGCAGTTTGGCGGGACAGGGGGCAGATGGCTACACCTTC

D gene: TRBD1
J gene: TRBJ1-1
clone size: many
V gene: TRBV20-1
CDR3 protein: CSARGQTGLGTEAFF
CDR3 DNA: TGCAGTGCTAGAGGACAGACAGGGCTGGGCACTGAAGCTTTCTTT

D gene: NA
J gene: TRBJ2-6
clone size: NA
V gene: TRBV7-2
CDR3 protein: CASSLGRTSGANVLTF
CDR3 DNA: TGTGCCAGCAGCTTAGGGAGAACCTCTGGGGCCAACGTCCTGACTTTC

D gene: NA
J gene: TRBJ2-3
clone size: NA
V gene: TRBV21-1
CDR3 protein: CASSPTKTPPDTQYF
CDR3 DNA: TGTGCCAGCAGCCCGACTAAAACCCCCCCAGATACGCAGTATTTT

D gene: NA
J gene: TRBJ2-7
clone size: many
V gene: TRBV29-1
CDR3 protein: CSTRTDSSYEQYF
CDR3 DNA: TGCAGCACAAGGACGGACAGCTCCTACGAGCAGTACTTC

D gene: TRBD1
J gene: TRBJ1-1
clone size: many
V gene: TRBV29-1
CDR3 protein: CSVRRTGRKENTEAFF
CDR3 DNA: TGCAGCGTTCGCCGGACAGGGAGAAAGGAGAACACTGAAGCTTTCTTT